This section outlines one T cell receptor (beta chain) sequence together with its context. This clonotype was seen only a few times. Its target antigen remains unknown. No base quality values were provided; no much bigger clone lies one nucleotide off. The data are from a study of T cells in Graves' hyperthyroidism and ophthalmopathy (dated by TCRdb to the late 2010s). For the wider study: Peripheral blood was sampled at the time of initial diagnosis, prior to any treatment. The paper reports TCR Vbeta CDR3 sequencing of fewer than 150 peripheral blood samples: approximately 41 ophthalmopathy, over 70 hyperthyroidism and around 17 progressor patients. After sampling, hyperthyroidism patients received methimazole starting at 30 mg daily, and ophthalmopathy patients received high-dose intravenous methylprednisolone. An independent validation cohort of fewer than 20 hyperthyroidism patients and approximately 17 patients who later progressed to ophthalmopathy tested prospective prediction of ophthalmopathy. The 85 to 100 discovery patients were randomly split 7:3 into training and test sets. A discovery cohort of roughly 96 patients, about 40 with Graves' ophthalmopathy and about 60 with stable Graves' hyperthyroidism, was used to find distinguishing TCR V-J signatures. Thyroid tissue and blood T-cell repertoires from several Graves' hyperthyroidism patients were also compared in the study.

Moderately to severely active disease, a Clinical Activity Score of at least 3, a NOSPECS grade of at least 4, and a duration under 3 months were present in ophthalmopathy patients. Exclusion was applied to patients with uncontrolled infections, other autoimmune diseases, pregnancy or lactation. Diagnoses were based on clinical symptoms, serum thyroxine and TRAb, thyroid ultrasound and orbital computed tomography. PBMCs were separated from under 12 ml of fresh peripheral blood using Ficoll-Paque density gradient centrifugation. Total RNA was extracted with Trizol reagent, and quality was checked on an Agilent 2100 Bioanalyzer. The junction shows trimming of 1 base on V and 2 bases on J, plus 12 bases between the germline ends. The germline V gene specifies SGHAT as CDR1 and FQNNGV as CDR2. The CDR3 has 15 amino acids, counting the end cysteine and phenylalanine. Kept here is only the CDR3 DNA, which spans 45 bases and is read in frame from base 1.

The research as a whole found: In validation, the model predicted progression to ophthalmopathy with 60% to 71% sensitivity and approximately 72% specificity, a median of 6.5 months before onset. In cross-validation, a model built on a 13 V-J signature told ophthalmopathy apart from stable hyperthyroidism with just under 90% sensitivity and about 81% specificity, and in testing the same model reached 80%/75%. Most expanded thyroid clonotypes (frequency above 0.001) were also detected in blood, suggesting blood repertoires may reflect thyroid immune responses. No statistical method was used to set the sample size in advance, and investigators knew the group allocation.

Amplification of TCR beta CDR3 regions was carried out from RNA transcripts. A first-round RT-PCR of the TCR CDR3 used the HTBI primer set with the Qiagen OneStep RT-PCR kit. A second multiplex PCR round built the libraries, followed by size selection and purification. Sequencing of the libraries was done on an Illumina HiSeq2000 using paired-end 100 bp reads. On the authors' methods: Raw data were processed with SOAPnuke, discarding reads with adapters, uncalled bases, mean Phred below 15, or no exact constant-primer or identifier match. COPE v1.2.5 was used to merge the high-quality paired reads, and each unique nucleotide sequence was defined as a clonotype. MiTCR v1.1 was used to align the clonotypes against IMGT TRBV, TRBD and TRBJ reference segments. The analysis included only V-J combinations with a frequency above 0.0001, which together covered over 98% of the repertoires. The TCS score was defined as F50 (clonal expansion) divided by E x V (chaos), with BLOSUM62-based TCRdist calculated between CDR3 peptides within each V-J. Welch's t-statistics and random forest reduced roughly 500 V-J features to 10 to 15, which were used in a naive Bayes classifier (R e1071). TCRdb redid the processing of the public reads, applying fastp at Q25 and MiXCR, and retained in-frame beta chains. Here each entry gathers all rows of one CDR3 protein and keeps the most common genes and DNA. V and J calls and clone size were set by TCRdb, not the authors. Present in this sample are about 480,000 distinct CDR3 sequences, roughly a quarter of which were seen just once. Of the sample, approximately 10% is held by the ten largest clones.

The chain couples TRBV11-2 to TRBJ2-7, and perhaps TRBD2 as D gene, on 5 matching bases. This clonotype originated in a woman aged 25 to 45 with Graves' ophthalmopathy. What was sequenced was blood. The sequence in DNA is TGTGCCAGCAGCTTAGGGACTGTACAAACCTACGAGCAGTACTTC. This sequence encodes CASSLGTVQTYEQYF.